These 13 T cell receptor beta chains came from one sample sequenced in a study of cytomegalovirus exposure and HLA in healthy donors. Produced via immunoSEQ multiplex PCR; TCRdb's table is partial and in-frame only. The sample lists roughly 330,000 clones; roughly 90% were seen once. The sample was PBMCs. The origin of the receptors is a woman aged 25 to 39 in good health and CMV-seropositive.

This sequence joins TRBV4-3 and TRBJ2-7, with D tentatively TRBD2 (5 bases). Germline CDR1 is LGHNA and CDR2 is YSLEER. The CDR3 totals 15 residues. V was pared by 0 bases and J by 7 bases, with 16 bases between. CDR3 coding DNA: TGCGCCAGCAGCCAAGATCTCCCGGGATCAGGTGAGCAGTACTTC. This sequence encodes CASSQDLPGSGEQYF.

The V and J genes are TRBV7-7 and TRBJ2-3; D perhaps matches TRBD1 (6 bases). The CDR3 contains 13 residues. Trimming removed 2 bases at V and 3 bases at J, with 6 bases between. From germline, CDR1 is SSHAT and CDR2 FNYEAQ (reference sequence). The CDR3: CASSLTGTDTQYF. CDR3 sequence (DNA): TGTGCCAGCAGCTTAACAGGGACAGATACGCAGTATTTT.

The chain has TRBV4-1 and TRBJ2-1; the D gene could be TRBD1 or TRBD2 (6 bases each). V was shortened by 1 base and J by 4 bases, with 14 bases between the two germline ends. The CDR3 covers 16 residues. The germline CDR1 and CDR2 sequences are MGHRA and YSYEKL. The CDR3 nucleotides are TGCGCCAGCAGCCAAGCCACTAGGGGGGTATACAATGAGCAGTTCTTC. Translation gives CASSQATRGVYNEQFF.

This chain uses TRBV28 with TRBJ2-5; 9 bases agree with TRBD1. J lost 3 bases, V lost 6 bases, and 5 bases had no gene match. This CDR3 is 14 amino acids long. Germline lookup yields CDR1 MDHEN and CDR2 SYDVKM. The CDR3 bases are TGTGCCAGCAGGAACAGGGGGCGCAAAGAGACCCAGTACTTC. Amino acid sequence: CASRNRGRKETQYF. Filled out from reference TRBV28 and TRBJ2-5, the complete variable domain reads DVKVTQSSRYLVKRTGEKVFLECVQDMDHENMFWYRQDPGLGLRLIYFSYDVKMKEKGDIPEGYSVSREKKERFSLILESASTNQTSMYLCASRNRGRKETQYFGPGTRLLVL.

The rearrangement links TRBV28 to TRBJ2-7; 8 nucleotides match TRBD1. The CDR3 totals 15 residues. Looked up from germline, CDR1 is MDHEN and CDR2 is SYDVKM. J lost 5 bases, V lost 5 bases, and 11 bases had no gene match. The CDR3 sequence is CASSDSGTGYHEQYF. CDR3 nucleotide sequence: TGTGCCAGCAGTGACTCCGGGACAGGTTACCACGAGCAGTACTTC.

The genes are TRBV5-1 and TRBJ2-3, with 8 bases aligning to TRBD2. The V segment lost 4 bases and the J segment 2 bases; nucleotides outside the gene matches: 3. The CDR3 is 14 amino acids. The germline V gene encodes CDR1 SGHRS and CDR2 YFSETQ. The CDR3 sequence is CASSPGGATDTQYF. CDR3 nucleotides: TGCGCCAGCAGCCCCGGGGGGGCCACAGATACGCAGTATTTT.

Comment on this clone: Other DNA sequences from this sample encode an identical CDR3 as well. The chain combines TRBV5-1 with TRBJ2-7, with 7 bases identical to TRBD2. The ends lost 0 bases at V and 3 bases at J; junction bases unmatched: 3. This CDR3 spans 14 amino acids. Germline loops: CDR1 SGHRS, CDR2 YFSETQ. For the CDR3, the DNA is TGCGCCAGCAGCTTGGGGCTAGCGGTCTACGAGCAGTACTTC. It codes for CASSLGLAVYEQYF.

This chain joins TRBV6-5 and TRBJ2-3, with 8 bases matching TRBD2. This CDR3 contains 14 residues. Germline V gives CDR1 MNHEY, CDR2 SVGAGI. V trimming: 6 bases; J trimming: 3 bases; junction bases outside the gene matches: 5. The CDR3 spells CASRSSGFTDTQYF. The DNA of the CDR3 is TGTGCCAGCAGATCTAGCGGGTTTACAGATACGCAGTATTTT.

This clone showed up just a few times. The rearrangement joins TRBV28 to TRBJ2-6; D is possibly TRBD1 (5 bases). Looked up from germline, CDR1 is MDHEN and CDR2 is SYDVKM. This CDR3 contains 17 residues. V lost 5 bases and J 0 bases, leaving 14 bases between the germline ends. The CDR3 sequence is CASSPLRGPSGANVLTF. CDR3 nucleotide sequence: TGTGCCAGCAGTCCCCTAAGGGGTCCCTCTGGGGCCAACGTCCTGACTTTC.

The chain couples TRBV27 to TRBJ2-7; no clear D gene. Per the germline V gene, CDR1 is MNHEY and CDR2 is SMNVEV (reference sequence). The CDR3 totals 14 residues. Between the trimmed V and J ends, which lost 0 bases and 2 bases, there was a span of 8 bases. CDR3 in DNA: TGTGCCAGCAGTTTATCGGACGCAACCTACGAGCAGTACTTC. This codes for CASSLSDATYEQYF.

CDR3 DNA: TGTGCCAGCAGGGATGGGGTAGGGAACTACCAAGAGACCCAGTACTTC. This sequence encodes CASRDGVGNYQETQYF. The J gene is TRBJ2-5, the V gene TRBV27; no definite D call. Germline CDR1 and CDR2: MNHEY and SMNVEV (reference sequence). V was pared by 6 bases and J by 0 bases, with 17 bases between. The CDR3 is 16 amino acids.

This clone was observed once. The rearrangement joins TRBV5-1 to TRBJ2-7, with TRBD1 as a possible D gene (6 bases). The CDR3 loop spans 16 amino acids. V was pared by 2 bases and J by 0 bases, with 15 bases between. From germline, CDR1 is SGHRS and CDR2 YFSETQ. The CDR3 here is CASSLNLRQASYEQYF. Written as DNA, the CDR3 is TGCGCCAGCAGCTTAAATTTAAGACAGGCCTCCTACGAGCAGTACTTC.

This clone was seen once. This rearrangement joins TRBV13 to TRBJ2-7, with a possible D match to TRBD2 (6 bases). Per the germline V gene, CDR1 is PRHDT and CDR2 is FYEKMQ (reference sequence). Trimming removed 4 bases at V and 4 bases at J, with 14 bases between. There are 14 residues in the CDR3. The CDR3 coding sequence is TGTGCCAGCAGCTCCGGAGGGCCAGTTTACGAGCAGTACTTC. Translation: CASSSGGPVYEQYF.